The sequence of this TCR beta chain was determined in a study of cytomegalovirus exposure and HLA in healthy donors (dated by TCRdb to about 2017). Notes on the research overall: An earlier analysis of roughly 570 of the donors reported roughly 300 Gb of sequence data and 117 million unique TCR beta sequences obtained from around 170 million T cells. About 310 gigabases of sequencing data and approximately 93 million unique TCR sequences were included in an early release covering roughly 600 HLA-typed donors. The genetic ancestry cluster associated with self-reported Caucasian donors included over 65% of the approximately 430 genotyped donors. The aim of the study was to test whether cataloging public T cell receptors could identify signatures of past pathogen exposure. The study used immunosequencing to profile the T cell repertoires of 670 or so subjects and linked those repertoires to cytomegalovirus serostatus. Besides the first cohort of roughly 640 subjects, a separate validation cohort made up of about 120 different subjects was used. To predict cytomegalovirus infection status, the study combined high-throughput TCR immunosequencing, statistical association of individual TCRs with disease status, and machine learning. A later analysis re-examined previously published TCR beta repertoires from more than 600 donors and added high-resolution HLA genotyping to investigate patterns of TCR occurrence. In the later analysis, no new phenotypic data were used to find candidate immune exposures; instead, reliance was placed on TCR beta sequences and their occurrence across donors. An earlier analysis of several hundred of the donors used high-throughput TCR beta sequencing to judge whether each TCR beta V gene segment behaved as functional or pseudogenic. Alongside the repertoire data, information on donor age, sex, ethnicity and CMV serostatus was compiled. A later genetic analysis used genome-wide SNP genotypes for about 65% of the roughly 670 donors, treating that subset as a discovery cohort. All discovery cohort repertoires had been generated on a single sequencing platform. Both class I and class II loci were covered by HLA typing, at four-digit resolution. The number of donors typed differed by locus, with about 629-640 for A, B, C, DRB1 and DQB1, around 560 for DQA1, under 610 for DPA1, and over 400 for DPB1. Several DR-DQ haplotypes were handled as single units for association and clustering because linkage in the cohort was strong. Across about 370 genotyped donors of the cohort, an average of 235,054 unique TCR beta nucleotide sequences per donor were sequenced, and 15% to 20% of those sequences were non-productive.

Study-wide conclusions, independent of this receptor: In an earlier analysis of a few hundred of the donors, most TCR beta V segments were observed in productive rearrangements about 87% or about 30% of the time, broadly matching IMGT annotations. The cohort was sequenced for TCR beta chains only, and without alpha or paired-chain data the features that could be detected were limited. Because counts were too low, about 18 rarely observed V segments, including chromosome 9 orphons, were left out of the earlier analysis of a few hundred of the donors. The classifier was reported to diagnose cytomegalovirus status with high specificity and sensitivity in both the original and validation cohorts. Across donors, most TCR sequences were observed very rarely, whereas some public TCRs were present in many individuals. According to a later analysis, TCR association rates differed among HLA loci, with DRB1 alleles showing the most associated TCRs and HLA-C alleles showing the fewest. Some IMGT-functional V segments, including TRBV6-2 and TRBV6-3, could not be told apart with the 87-base-pair reads, so those segments were excluded. Assigning TCR associations to individual alleles was difficult when HLA alleles, especially DR and DQ, strongly co-occurred. The sequencing pipeline was judged likely to have produced a cluster of highly shared sequence variants as a technical artifact. According to the authors, the approach could potentially be generalized to other disease states and immunological phenotypes. In a later analysis, most CMV-associated TCR beta chains were found to appear HLA-restricted, with HLA associations seemingly driven largely by CMV exposure. Sequencing depth was assumed to be roughly uniform across donors in the presence/absence analyses, though that assumption may not hold. Compared with equally common non-associated chains, HLA-associated TCR beta chains in a later analysis were more clonally expanded and had lower generation probabilities. Three of the identified cytomegalovirus-associated TCR beta chains were confirmed in vitro to be specific for cytomegalovirus antigens. A later analysis associated 15,000 or so TCR beta sequences with specific HLA alleles at a false discovery rate of 0.05. An association between a missense DCLRE1C variant and V-gene and J-gene trimming of TCR beta chains was found in a later genetic analysis and replicated in an independent cohort. A later analysis reported that several top co-occurrence clusters appeared linked to parvovirus B19, influenza, CMV and Epstein-Barr virus. For the cohort, immune exposure information was limited to CMV serostatus. A further reported finding was that TCR beta sequences accurately predicted the HLA-A and HLA-B alleles for most subjects in the first cohort. A later genetic analysis reported fewer N-insertions in productive TCRs among donors in an Asian-associated ancestry cluster than the 666-donor mean. In the study, about 150 TCR beta chains were listed as associated with cytomegalovirus. Correlated functional status among segregating V segments might be attributable to linkage disequilibrium, but an unknown experimental factor could not be ruled out. Because HLA typing was unavailable for some donors at each locus, only the typed subset was used in association tests.

The cohort consisted of 600 or so healthy bone marrow donors. At the time of sampling, every cohort member was nominally healthy, though immune exposures that went unrecorded were likely present. The donor tested CMV seronegative, placing the donor among the 350 to 400 seronegative members of the cohort. A peripheral blood sample was collected from each donor, and TCR beta sequencing was performed on peripheral blood mononuclear cells. The Qiagen DNeasy Blood Extraction Kit was used to extract genomic DNA from the blood cell samples. The CDR3, cysteine through phenylalanine, is 13 amino acids long. The sequence is cut down to CDR3 DNA, 39 bases in frame from base 1. V was cut back by 4 bases and J by 7 bases, leaving a gap of 12 bases between them. The germline V gene gives CDR1 as SGHRS and CDR2 as YFSETQ. In the case of this clone: Its antigen is currently not known. No base quality information exists; no much larger clone differs at one position.

The library was built by means of the immunoSEQ multiplex PCR assay. A mixture of 60 forward primers for TCR Vbeta segments and 13 reverse primers for TCR Jbeta segments was used in the multiplex PCR. Amplification of the CDR3 region of rearranged TCR beta genes was performed with a multiplex PCR assay on genomic DNA. On the Illumina HiSeq System, the amplified TCR beta libraries were sequenced as 87-base-pair reads. In the paper's pipeline: A later analysis tallied 80 million to 95 million unique TCR beta chains across the 666 repertoires, and 10 million to 11 million of those chains were shared by two or more donors. Raw reads were error-corrected and collapsed into unique sequences by a nearest-neighbor algorithm in which closely related sequences were merged to remove PCR and sequencing errors. V, D and J gene segments were assigned by aligning CDR3 sequences to IMGT reference sequences. For a sequence to be retained, a match of at least six nucleotides to both a V gene segment and a J gene segment was required. Rearrangements were called productive when the CDR3 lacked stop codons and stayed in frame with V and J; all others were non-productive. CDR3 was defined by IMGT convention, running from the second conserved V-encoded cysteine to the conserved J-encoded phenylalanine. In an earlier analysis of 550 to 650 of the donors, sequences lacking an unambiguous match to a single V gene segment were excluded. An earlier analysis of a few hundred of the donors called V segments functional above 56.7% productive rearrangements and segregating when the between-donor standard deviation exceeded 5%. A statistical classification framework was built to diagnose cytomegalovirus status from the catalog of TCR beta chain sequences. V and J gene assignment, in a later analysis, came from comparing TCR nucleotide sequences with IMGT/GENE-DB human TR gene sequences. A later analysis assigned CDR3 sequences and most-parsimonious VDJ recombination scenarios with the TCRdist pipeline. In a later analysis, each TCR beta chain was defined by its CDR3 amino acid sequence together with its V-gene family, and reads without a unique V-gene family were excluded. As a way to deal with suspected cross-contamination and a sequencing artifact, a later analysis dropped over 550 nucleotide sequences that were highly shared and had low generation probability. In a later analysis, a clonal expansion index for each public chain was calculated from normalized within-repertoire ranks of inferred template counts. A later analysis computed generation probabilities with a VDJ recombination model fitted to out-of-frame rearrangements, and checked the results against IGoR. In a later analysis, TCR-TCR, TCR-HLA and TCR-CMV co-occurrence was scored with hypergeometric tests, and a repertoire-size bias correction was applied to TCR pairs. False discovery rates were estimated in a later analysis by permuting HLA or CMV assignments 20 times. In a later analysis, co-occurring TCRs were grouped with DBSCAN, and TCRdist sequence similarity was added when clustering was performed within HLA-allele-positive subsets. Repertoires with fewer than 30,000 or more than 120,000 public chains, plus five repertoires with anomalous nucleotide sharing, were excluded from co-occurrence clustering. TCRdb stores this immuneACCESS table with in-frame sequences only. Part of the clones is absent; in the studies checked, under half of the shortfall reflects unresolved V genes, and no reason is known for the rest. The DNA was the basis for D and trimming; V, J and clone size are from that table. This sample holds 100,000 or so clones; approximately 85% were observed only once. Jointly, the top ten make up around 3.9% of the sample.

Specimen: PBMCs. The chain uses TRBV5-1 and TRBJ2-1; a weak D assignment points to TRBD2 (5 bases agree). The receptor comes from a man younger than 45 in good health and CMV-seronegative. The nucleotides read TGCGCCAGCAGCCGGTTTTCGGGGAATGAGCAGTTCTTC. It codes for CASSRFSGNEQFF.